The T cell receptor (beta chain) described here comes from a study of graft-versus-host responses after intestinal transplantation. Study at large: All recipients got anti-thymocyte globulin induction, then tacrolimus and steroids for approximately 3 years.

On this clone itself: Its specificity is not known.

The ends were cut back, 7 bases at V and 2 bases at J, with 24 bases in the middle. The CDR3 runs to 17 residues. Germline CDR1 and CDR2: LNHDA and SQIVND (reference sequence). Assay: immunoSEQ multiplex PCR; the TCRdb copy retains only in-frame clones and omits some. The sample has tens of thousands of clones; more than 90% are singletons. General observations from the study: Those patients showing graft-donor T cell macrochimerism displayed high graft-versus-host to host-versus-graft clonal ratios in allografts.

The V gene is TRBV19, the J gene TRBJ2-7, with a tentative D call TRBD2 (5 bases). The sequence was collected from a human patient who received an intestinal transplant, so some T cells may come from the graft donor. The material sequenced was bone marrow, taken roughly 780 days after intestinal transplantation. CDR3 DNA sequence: TGTGCCAGTACCGGTGCGCGAGGGATTGTTCCCGCCTACGAGCAGTACTTC. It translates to CASTGARGIVPAYEQYF.